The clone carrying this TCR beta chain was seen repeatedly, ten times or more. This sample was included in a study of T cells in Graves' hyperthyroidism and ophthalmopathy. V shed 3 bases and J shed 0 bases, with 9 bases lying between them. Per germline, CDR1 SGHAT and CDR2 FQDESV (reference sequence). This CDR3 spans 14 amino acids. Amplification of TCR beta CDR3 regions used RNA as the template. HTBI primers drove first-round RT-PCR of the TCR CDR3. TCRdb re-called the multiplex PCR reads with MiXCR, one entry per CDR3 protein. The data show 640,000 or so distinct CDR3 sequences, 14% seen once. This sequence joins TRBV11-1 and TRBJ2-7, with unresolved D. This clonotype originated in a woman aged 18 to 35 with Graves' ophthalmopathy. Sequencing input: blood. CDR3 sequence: CASSLQESSYEQYF. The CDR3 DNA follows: TGTGCCAGCAGCTTGCAGGAGAGCTCCTACGAGCAGTACTTC. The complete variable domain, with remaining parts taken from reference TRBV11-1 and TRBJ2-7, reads EAEVAQSPRYKITEKSQAVAFWCDPISGHATLYWYRQILGQGPELLVQFQDESVVDDSQLPKDRFSAERLKGVDSTLKIQPAELGDSAMYLCASSLQESSYEQYFGPGTRLTVT.